The next 18 T cell receptor beta chains were all read from a single sample in a study of identical twins. TCRdb analysed the 5' RACE reads with MiXCR anew, one entry per CDR3 protein. The sample yields 400,000 to 600,000 distinct CDR3 sequences, 20% to 25% seen once. These data were also reused for a study on yellow fever vaccine responses in identical twins.

The specimen sequenced was CD4+ T cells sorted from blood. These receptors were obtained from a woman between 18 and 29 years old in good health.

Ten or more counts support this clonotype. The rearrangement links TRBV29-1 to TRBJ1-3; D is uncertain. The germline CDR1 and CDR2 sequences are SQVTM and ANQGSEA. V was shortened by 6 bases and J by 3 bases, with 9 bases between the two germline ends. This CDR3 is built from 12 residues. The CDR3 is CSVKGVGNTIYF. The CDR3 nucleotides are TGCAGCGTGAAGGGAGTTGGAAACACCATATATTTT. The whole variable domain, filled in from reference TRBV29-1 and TRBJ1-3, reads SAVISQKPSRDICQRGTSLTIQCQVDSQVTMMFWYRQQPGQSLTLIATANQGSEATYESGFVIDKFPISRPNLTFSTLTVSNMSPEDSSIYLCSVKGVGNTIYFGEGSWLTVV.

V usage is TRBV6-6 and J usage is TRBJ2-7, with TRBD2 matching over 7 bases. CDR3 size: 13 residues. CDR1 is MNHNY, CDR2 SVGAGI, per germline (reference sequence). V lost 6 bases to trimming and J lost 2 bases; unmatched junction nucleotides: 4. CDR3 in DNA: TGTGCCAGCAGAACTAGCGATACCTACGAGCAGTACTTC. Protein product: CASRTSDTYEQYF.

The rearrangement links TRBV20-1 to TRBJ2-1; D is unclear. Per germline, CDR1 DFQATT and CDR2 SNEGSKA (reference sequence). V was shortened by 0 bases and J by 8 bases, with 11 bases between the two germline ends. This CDR3 spans 13 amino acids. DNA for the CDR3: TGCAGTGCTAGAGATACCCATAGGGATGAGCAGTTCTTC. It is translated as CSARDTHRDEQFF.

The chain is built from TRBV3-1 and TRBJ2-7; D not resolved. This CDR3 is 16 amino acids long. Per the germline V gene, CDR1 is LGHDT and CDR2 is YNNKEL (reference sequence). V shed 0 bases and J shed 0 bases, with 12 bases lying between them. This CDR3 is CASSQDSGSYSYEQYF. The CDR3 nucleotides read TGTGCCAGCAGCCAAGATTCCGGAAGTTACTCCTACGAGCAGTACTTC.

The V and J genes are TRBV3-1 and TRBJ2-1, with D perhaps matching TRBD2 (5 bases). The ends were cut back, 1 base at V and 6 bases at J, with 10 bases in the middle. Germline V CDR1 and CDR2: LGHDT, YNNKEL (reference sequence). This CDR3 is 14 amino acids long. CDR3 nucleotide sequence: TGTGCCAGCAGCCAAGTCTACGAGGGCAATGAGCAGTTCTTC. Translated: CASSQVYEGNEQFF.

The V call is TRBV27, the J call TRBJ2-2; D possibly corresponds to TRBD2 (6 bases). The V gene's germline CDR1 is MNHEY and CDR2 SMNVEV (reference sequence). The CDR3 has 15 residues. Trimming removed 6 bases from V and 0 bases from J, with 11 bases in between. The CDR3 DNA sequence: TGTGCCAGCAGCACTAGCTACGCGAACACCGGGGAGCTGTTTTTT. It codes for CASSTSYANTGELFF.

CDR3 protein: CASRGTSGGPNEQFF. The CDR3 DNA is TGTGCCAGCAGAGGGACTAGCGGGGGGCCCAATGAGCAGTTCTTC. This rearrangement joins TRBV2 to TRBJ2-1, with TRBD2 matching over 15 bases. Germline lookup yields CDR1 SNHLY and CDR2 FYNNEI. The CDR3 contains 15 residues. V shed 6 bases and J 6 bases; nucleotides not matched to a gene: 3.

This clonotype was seen more than once but under ten times. V usage is TRBV7-3 and J usage is TRBJ2-7; TRBD1 agrees at 8 bases. This CDR3 comprises 13 residues. Germline V gene sequence: CDR1 SGHTA, CDR2 FQGTGA. The trim removed 5 bases at V and 6 bases at J, leaving 6 bases unmatched. Written as DNA, the CDR3 is TGTGCCAGCAGCCCAGACAGGGGAGGCGAGCAGTACTTC. It codes for CASSPDRGGEQYF.

This chain uses TRBV10-1 with TRBJ2-2; TRBD1 might be the D (6 bases). The CDR3 consists of 15 residues. Trimming cost V 6 bases and J 5 bases, with 16 bases left between them. From germline, CDR1 is WNHNN and CDR2 SYGVQD (reference sequence). CDR3 protein: CASSSGTRRTGELFF. CDR3 bases: TGCGCCAGCAGCTCCGGGACAAGAAGGACCGGGGAGCTGTTTTTT.

This clonotype was detected only a few times. The V gene is TRBV4-1, the J gene TRBJ2-5; 11 nucleotides align to TRBD1. V shed 0 bases and J 3 bases; nucleotides not matched to a gene: 0. Germline assignment: CDR1 MGHRA and CDR2 YSYEKL. CDR3 length: 15 amino acids. The CDR3 DNA reads as TGCGCCAGCAGCCAAGAGGGACAGGGGGAAGAGACCCAGTACTTC. Translation gives CASSQEGQGEETQYF.

This clonotype was counted at least ten times. V is TRBV5-1 and J is TRBJ1-1; weak D call: TRBD1 (5 bases). Trimming removed 4 bases at V and 5 bases at J, with 15 bases between. The CDR3 sequence is 14 residues long. Germline CDR1 and CDR2: SGHRS and YFSETQ. The CDR3 sequence: CASSPGQGWTEAFF. The CDR3 DNA reads as TGCGCCAGCAGCCCGGGGCAGGGATGGACTGAAGCTTTCTTT.

CDR3 in amino acids: CSARVELAGRDEQYF. DNA of the CDR3: TGCAGTGCTAGAGTCGAGCTAGCGGGAAGGGACGAGCAGTACTTC. The V and J genes are TRBV20-1 and TRBJ2-7; 9 bases agree with TRBD2. The V gene's germline CDR1 is DFQATT and CDR2 SNEGSKA (reference sequence). V shed 1 base, J shed 5 bases, and the junction held 9 bases outside the gene matches. The CDR3 has 15 amino acids.

This chain connects TRBV24-1 to TRBJ2-3; TRBD1 aligns across 8 bases. CDR1 is KGHDR, CDR2 SFDVKD, per germline. Losses at the gene ends were 6 bases for V and 1 base for J; bases not matched to a gene: 8. This CDR3 comprises 16 residues. For the CDR3, the DNA is TGTGCCACCAGTCAGCCCGGGACAGGCCGCACAGATACGCAGTATTTT. Amino acid sequence: CATSQPGTGRTDTQYF.

This clonotype was picked up a small number of times. CDR3 in DNA: TGTGCCAGCAGCTTAAGGGGACAGGGAGGGGTTATGAACACTGAAGCTTTCTTT. Translation: CASSLRGQGGVMNTEAFF. The chain carries TRBV11-2 and TRBJ1-1, with 9 nucleotides matching TRBD1. Germline lookup yields CDR1 SGHAT and CDR2 FQNNGV. The V gene end was trimmed by 2 bases and the J gene end by 0 bases; junction bases not matched to a gene: 10. The CDR3 is 18 residues long.

This clonotype was observed once. J is TRBJ2-3 and V is TRBV4-1, with D unclear. The CDR3 contains 15 residues. Trimming left V 4 bases short and J 3 bases short, with 14 bases between. Germline V gene sequence: CDR1 MGHRA, CDR2 YSYEKL. This chain's CDR3 is CASSPTPLATDTQYF. CDR3 bases: TGCGCCAGCAGCCCCACCCCGCTTGCGACAGATACGCAGTATTTT.

This clonotype has a handful of counts. The V call is TRBV12-3 or TRBV12-4, the J call TRBJ2-1, with a possible D match to TRBD1 (6 bases). V lost 1 base and J lost 15, with 10 bases in between. The CDR3 runs 11 residues. The CDR3 sequence is CASSLGQAPFF. DNA of the CDR3: TGTGCCAGCAGTTTAGGACAGGCGCCGTTCTTC.

This clonotype was seen more than once but under ten times. The chain links TRBV5-1 to TRBJ1-1, with D unresolved. Trimming stripped 0 bases from V and 0 bases from J, with 9 bases between. Per the germline V gene, CDR1 is SGHRS and CDR2 is YFSETQ. The CDR3 sequence is 15 residues long. The CDR3 DNA follows: TGCGCCAGCAGCTTGGAATCCTCCATGAACACTGAAGCTTTCTTT. Translation gives CASSLESSMNTEAFF.

The V and J genes are TRBV10-3 and TRBJ2-3; TRBD2 matches at 9 bases. The CDR3 runs 16 residues. V lost 2 bases, J lost 1 base, and 4 bases stayed unmatched. CDR1 is ENHRY, CDR2 SYGVKD, per germline. The CDR3 here is CAISEVASGGTDTQYF. The CDR3, as DNA: TGTGCCATCAGTGAGGTAGCTAGCGGGGGCACAGATACGCAGTATTTT.